This T cell receptor (beta chain) is from a study of early T cells in non-severe SARS-CoV-2 infection. Across the study: The authors sequenced bulk RNA from unsorted whole blood, leaving chains unpaired.

Individual cDNA molecules each received unique molecular identifiers attached to them. TCRdb called the 5' RACE reads again in MiXCR, with one record for every CDR3 protein. The sample carries about 50,000 distinct CDR3 sequences, approximately 10% recorded once. A note on this clonotype: Its antigen is currently unknown.

Germline V gives CDR1 SGDLS, CDR2 YYNGEE. Germline trimming cut 0 bases from V and 6 bases from J; bases unmatched to any gene: 9. CDR3 length: 15 residues. Study observations and caveats: VDJdb-based matching was biased toward anti-spike CD8 responses and missed private and CD4 specificities.

The receptor comes from an adult who was a healthcare worker with PCR-confirmed SARS-CoV-2 infection or an uninfected control (not recorded which). The chain links TRBV9 to TRBJ2-7; 7 bases are a match to TRBD1. Source material: whole blood. DNA of the CDR3: TGTGCCAGCAGCGTAGAGGGGGCAGGTCAAGGCGAGCAGTACTTC. Its translation is CASSVEGAGQGEQYF.